This T cell receptor beta chain was identified in a study of blood T cell repertoires in COVID-19. About the research overall: Acute and convalescent COVID-19 specimens originated in the United States, Italy and Spain. Sample material is recorded as cDNA or gDNA derived from T cells, B-cell-depleted T cells, or PBMCs.

Original analysis: Estimation of nucleated cell counts was performed using reference gene primer amplification. TCRdb's table, derived via immunoSEQ multiplex PCR, lists solely in-frame clones and lacks some. V, J and clone size are taken as reported in that table, and D and trimming were inferred from the DNA itself. Found here are some 100,000 clones, approximately 87% of them singletons; the top ten hold approximately 8%. The length of the CDR3 is 15 residues. CDR1 and CDR2 from the germline V gene are SGHNT and YYREEE (reference sequence). The V gene end was trimmed by 4 bases and the J gene end by 0 bases; junction bases not matched to a gene: 4.

The sequenced sample was peripheral blood. The rearrangement links TRBV5-4 to TRBJ2-7, with 10 bases identical to TRBD2. The receptor comes from a man between 65 and 79 years old who had recovered from COVID-19. Here the CDR3 DNA reads TGTGCCAGCAGCCCGGGACTAGCGAGCTCCTACGAGCAGTACTTC. It yields the protein CASSPGLASSYEQYF.